Shown below are 21 T cell receptor beta chains from a single sample sequenced in a study of blood T cell repertoires in COVID-19 (dated by TCRdb to about 2020). Library construction relied on the immunoSEQ multiplex PCR assay. TCRdb obtained this table from immuneACCESS and retained in-frame rearrangements with V and J assigned. These tables miss some clones; where compared with another copy, unresolved V genes account for less than half of the shortfall, and the remainder is unexplained. In all, the sample holds 250,000 to 350,000 clones, and 85% to 90% of those were seen once. The leading ten clones occupy 6.3% of the sample. Material: peripheral blood. These TCRs come from a woman aged 45-65 years with COVID-19, enrolled during active disease.

V and J are TRBV29-1 and TRBJ1-2; TRBD1 aligns across 7 bases. After removal of 3 bases from V and 5 bases from J, the junction contained 6 bases not matched to a gene. The germline gives CDR1 SQVTM, CDR2 ANQGSEA. The CDR3 is made up of 13 amino acids. The CDR3 DNA follows: TGCAGCGTTGAGTCCGGGACAGATTATGGCTACACCTTC. It yields the protein CSVESGTDYGYTF.

The gene calls are TRBV19 and TRBJ1-1; D is uncertain. V gave up 7 bases and J gave up 1 base, with 16 bases separating them. The CDR3 loop spans 15 amino acids. Germline CDR1 and CDR2: LNHDA and SQIVND (reference sequence). The CDR3, as DNA: TGTGCCAGTAAAGTAAGGGAGTTAACGAACACTGAAGCTTTCTTT. Protein product: CASKVRELTNTEAFF.

The genes are TRBV2 and TRBJ2-5, with TRBD2 matching over 14 bases. Per germline, CDR1 SNHLY and CDR2 FYNNEI. The CDR3 totals 15 residues. V dropped 6 bases and J dropped 3; count of bases not matched to a gene: 3. DNA of the CDR3: TGTGCCAGCAGGCAGGGACTAGCGGGAGAAGAGACCCAGTACTTC. Amino acid sequence: CASRQGLAGEETQYF. The entire variable domain, with the rest obtained from reference TRBV2 and TRBJ2-5, is as follows: EPEVTQTPSHQVTQMGQEVILRCVPISNHLYFYWYRQILGQKVEFLVSFYNNEISEKSEIFDDQFSVERPDGSNFTLKIRSTKLEDSAMYFCASRQGLAGEETQYFGPGTRLLVL.

The rearrangement joins TRBV9 to TRBJ2-1, with D possibly being TRBD1 (7 bases). Germline V gene data show CDR1 as SGDLS and CDR2 as YYNGEE. The CDR3 is 15 amino acids. Trimming took 4 bases from V and 0 from J, leaving 11 bases between them. CDR3 loop: CASSPQGGSYNEQFF. CDR3 bases: TGTGCCAGCAGCCCCCAGGGGGGCTCCTACAATGAGCAGTTCTTC.

The V and J genes are TRBV25-1 and TRBJ1-4, with D perhaps TRBD1 (6 bases). CDR1 MGHDK and CDR2 SYGVNS come from the germline V gene. The CDR3 has 13 residues. V was trimmed by 2 bases and J by 6 bases, leaving 7 bases between them. Here the CDR3 reads CASSEAGDEKLFF. CDR3 nucleotides: TGTGCCAGCAGTGAAGCAGGGGATGAAAAACTGTTTTTT.

The V call is TRBV7-3, the J call TRBJ1-6, with TRBD1 matching over 7 bases. CDR1 and CDR2 from the germline V gene are SGHTA and FQGTGA. The length of the CDR3 is 16 residues. V lost 5 bases, J lost 6 bases, and 10 bases stayed unmatched. The CDR3 DNA reads as TGTGCCAGCAGCCCCCAAGGGGGCTCGGGTAATTCACCCCTCCACTTT. As protein: CASSPQGGSGNSPLHF.

The chain recombines TRBV7-2 with TRBJ2-2, with D unclear. Germline values: CDR1 SGHTA, CDR2 FQGNSA. The V end was cut by 5 bases, the J end by 1 base, with 8 bases between. The CDR3 has 14 residues. The CDR3 sequence is CASSPRVNTGELFF. DNA for the CDR3: TGTGCCAGCAGCCCCCGTGTGAACACCGGGGAGCTGTTTTTT.

The J gene is TRBJ2-1, the V gene TRBV7-2, with a weak D call TRBD2 (6 bases). The V gene's germline CDR1 is SGHTA and CDR2 FQGNSA. Trimming took 1 base from V and 7 from J, leaving 14 bases between them. The CDR3 has 15 amino acids. The CDR3 spells CASSLVGGMPNEQFF. The CDR3 DNA reads as TGTGCCAGCAGCTTAGTTGGCGGGATGCCTAATGAGCAGTTCTTC.

This rearrangement joins TRBV21-1 to TRBJ2-4; the table's D gene call, TRBD2, was not cross checked with the DNA. TRBV21-1 is classified as a pseudogene. This CDR3 has 14 amino acids. The CDR3: CATRHLAGANIQYF. The DNA for the CDR3 is TGTGCCACCCGCCATTTGGCCGGAGCCAACATTCAGTACTTC.

This clone was observed a handful of times. The J gene is TRBJ1-6, the V gene TRBV19, with D unclear. The CDR3 contains 14 residues. V lost 9 bases, J lost 0 bases, and 9 bases lay in between. Germline V gene sequence: CDR1 LNHDA, CDR2 SQIVND (reference sequence). The CDR3 reads CASHFSSYNSPLHF. The CDR3 bases are TGTGCCAGCCATTTCAGCTCCTATAATTCACCCCTCCACTTT.

This clone appeared a single time. The chain joins TRBV18 to TRBJ1-1, with 8 positions matching TRBD1. V lost 3 bases and J lost 1; bases outside the gene matches: 4. The germline V gene encodes CDR1 KGHSH and CDR2 LQKENI. The CDR3 has 15 amino acids. CDR3 amino acids: CASSPRQGRNTEAFF. In DNA, the CDR3 is TGTGCCAGCTCACCCAGACAGGGGCGGAACACTGAAGCTTTCTTT.

The chain uses TRBV18 and TRBJ1-1; 7 bases match TRBD1. CDR1 KGHSH and CDR2 LQKENI come from the germline V gene. This CDR3 spans 14 amino acids. With V trimmed by 3 bases and J by 3 bases, 4 bases remained unmatched. The CDR3 DNA is TGTGCCAGCTCACCCAACAGGGGTGACACTGAAGCTTTCTTT. It is translated as CASSPNRGDTEAFF.

The J gene is TRBJ1-1, the V gene TRBV11-3; 10 bases agree with TRBD1. This CDR3 is 13 amino acids long. Germline values: CDR1 SGHNT, CDR2 YENEEA. Trimming cost V 4 bases and J 6 bases; bases outside gene matches: 2. CDR3 in amino acids: CASSYGTGAEAFF. The CDR3 region has the DNA TGTGCCAGCAGCTACGGGACAGGGGCTGAAGCTTTCTTT.

Only one count was recorded for this clone. The J gene is TRBJ1-2, the V gene TRBV11-3; D not resolved. The germline CDR1 and CDR2 sequences are SGHNT and YENEEA. Trimming took 3 bases from V and 1 from J, leaving 3 bases between them. The CDR3 totals 12 residues. The DNA for the CDR3 is TGTGCCAGCAGCTTTAGTAACTATGGCTACACCTTC. Translating gives CASSFSNYGYTF.

The rearrangement joins TRBV19 to TRBJ1-1, with TRBD1 identical over 7 bases. Germline V gene sequence: CDR1 LNHDA, CDR2 SQIVND (reference sequence). This CDR3 is 15 amino acids long. The J segment lost 1 base and the V segment lost 5 bases, leaving 7 bases of the junction unmatched. The DNA of the CDR3 is TGTGCCAGTAGTCCTCTACAGGGGCGGAACACTGAAGCTTTCTTT. It codes for CASSPLQGRNTEAFF.

The chain employs TRBV29-1 and TRBJ2-5; D remains unclear. V was trimmed by 4 bases and J by 5 bases, leaving 11 bases between them. The CDR3 loop spans 12 amino acids. Germline lookup yields CDR1 SQVTM and CDR2 ANQGSEA. CDR3 in DNA: TGCAGCGTTGGAGCTCGGCGGGAGACCCAGTACTTC. Translation gives CSVGARRETQYF.

The chain employs TRBV4-2 and TRBJ2-3; the D is unclear. The germline V and J ends were trimmed by 0 bases and 5 bases, with 12 bases remaining between them. CDR3 length equals 15 residues. CDR1 and CDR2 from the germline V gene are LGHNA and YNFKEQ. CDR3 coding DNA: TGTGCCAGCAGCCAAGAAGTTCAGCGAAGAGATACGCAGTATTTT. It specifies CASSQEVQRRDTQYF.

V and J are TRBV9 and TRBJ2-7, with 7 bases that match TRBD2. This CDR3 contains 14 residues. With 4 bases clipped from V and 0 bases from J, the junction kept 4 bases outside the gene matches. From germline, CDR1 is SGDLS and CDR2 YYNGEE. The CDR3 sequence is CASSPRGVSYEQYF. CDR3 in DNA: TGTGCCAGCAGCCCCCGGGGGGTCTCCTACGAGCAGTACTTC.

The chain employs TRBV18 and TRBJ2-5; TRBD1 aligns across 7 bases. CDR1 and CDR2 from the germline V gene are KGHSH and LQKENI. Unmatched junction bases numbered 5, after V lost 4 bases and J lost 3 bases. The length of the CDR3 is 14 residues. CDR3 region: CASSLNRGEETQYF. CDR3 DNA: TGTGCCAGCTCACTAAACAGGGGAGAAGAGACCCAGTACTTC.

The rearrangement links TRBV18 to TRBJ1-6; weak D call: TRBD1 (5 bases). V lost 0 bases and J 11 bases, leaving 20 bases between the germline ends. The germline gives CDR1 KGHSH, CDR2 LQKENI. This CDR3 has 17 amino acids. The CDR3 DNA is TGTGCCAGCTCACCACCAGGTCTTTCGCAGGGTGGGGCACCCCTCCACTTT. Its translation: CASSPPGLSQGGAPLHF.

The chain is built from TRBV18 and TRBJ1-1, with D perhaps TRBD1 (5 bases). Trimming pared 3 bases from V and 7 bases from J, leaving 12 bases between. The CDR3 is 13 residues long. The germline CDR1 and CDR2 sequences are KGHSH and LQKENI. The CDR3: CASSPGLGGEAFF. The CDR3 nucleotides are TGTGCCAGCTCACCGGGGCTGGGGGGTGAAGCTTTCTTT.